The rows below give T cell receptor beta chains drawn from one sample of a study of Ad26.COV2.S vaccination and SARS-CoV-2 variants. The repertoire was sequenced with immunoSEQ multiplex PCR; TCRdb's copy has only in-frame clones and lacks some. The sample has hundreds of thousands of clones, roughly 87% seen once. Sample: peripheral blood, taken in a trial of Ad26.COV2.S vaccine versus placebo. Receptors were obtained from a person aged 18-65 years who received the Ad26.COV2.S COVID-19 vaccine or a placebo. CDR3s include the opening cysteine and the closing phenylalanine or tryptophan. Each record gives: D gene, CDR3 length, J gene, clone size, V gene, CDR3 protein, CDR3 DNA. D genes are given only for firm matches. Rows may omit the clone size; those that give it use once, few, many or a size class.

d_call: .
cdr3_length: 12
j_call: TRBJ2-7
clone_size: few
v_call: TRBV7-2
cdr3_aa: CASSPWGREQYF
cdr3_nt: TGTGCCAGCAGCCCCTGGGGGCGGGAGCAGTACTTC

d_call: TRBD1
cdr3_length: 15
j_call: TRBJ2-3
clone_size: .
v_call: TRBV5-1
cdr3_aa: CASSLDLRGPDTQYF
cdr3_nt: TGCGCCAGCAGCTTGGACCTCAGGGGGCCAGATACGCAGTATTTT

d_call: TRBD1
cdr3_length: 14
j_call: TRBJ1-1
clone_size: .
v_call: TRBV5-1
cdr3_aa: CASSPDRVVTEAFF
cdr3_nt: TGCGCCAGCAGCCCGGACAGGGTTGTGACTGAAGCTTTCTTT

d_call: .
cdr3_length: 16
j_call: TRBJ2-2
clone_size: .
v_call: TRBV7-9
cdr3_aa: CASSLLPGHKTGELFF
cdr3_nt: TGTGCCAGCAGCTTACTCCCAGGGCATAAGACCGGGGAGCTGTTTTTT

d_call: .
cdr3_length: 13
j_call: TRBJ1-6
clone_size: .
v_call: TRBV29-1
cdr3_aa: CSVGYGGRTPLHF
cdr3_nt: TGCAGCGTGGGGTACGGGGGGCGCACACCCCTCCACTTT

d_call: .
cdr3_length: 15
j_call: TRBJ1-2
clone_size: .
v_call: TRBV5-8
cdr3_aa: CASSLWARGDYGYTF
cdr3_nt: TGTGCCAGCAGCTTGTGGGCACGAGGGGACTATGGCTACACCTTC

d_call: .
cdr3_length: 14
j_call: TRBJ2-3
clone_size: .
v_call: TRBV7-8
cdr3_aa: CASSLGAAGDTQYF
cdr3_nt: TGTGCCAGCAGCTTAGGCGCTGCCGGAGATACGCAGTATTTT

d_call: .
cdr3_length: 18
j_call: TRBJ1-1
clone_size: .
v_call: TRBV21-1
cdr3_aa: CASSKAGGQRLLNTEAFF
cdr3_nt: TGTGCCAGCAGCAAAGCAGGGGGACAGCGTCTACTTAACACTGAAGCTTTCTTT

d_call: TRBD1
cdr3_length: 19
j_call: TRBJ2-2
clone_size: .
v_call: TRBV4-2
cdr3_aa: CASSQGFAWTGVNTGELFF
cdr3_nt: TGTGCCAGCAGCCAAGGCTTCGCCTGGACAGGGGTGAACACCGGGGAGCTGTTTTTT

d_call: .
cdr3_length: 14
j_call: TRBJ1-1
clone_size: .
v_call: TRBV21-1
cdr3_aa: CASSSGTRNTEAFF
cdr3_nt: TGTGCCAGCAGCAGCGGGACACGGAACACTGAAGCTTTCTTT

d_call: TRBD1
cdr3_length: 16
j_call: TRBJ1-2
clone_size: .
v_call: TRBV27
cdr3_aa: CASSSPGTGSVRGYTF
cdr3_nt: TGTGCCAGCAGTTCTCCCGGGACAGGGTCTGTACGTGGCTACACCTTC

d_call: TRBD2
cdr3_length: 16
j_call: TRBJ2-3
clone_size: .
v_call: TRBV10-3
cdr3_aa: CAIKRLAGDGTDTQYF
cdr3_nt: TGTGCCATCAAGAGACTAGCGGGAGATGGCACAGATACGCAGTATTTT

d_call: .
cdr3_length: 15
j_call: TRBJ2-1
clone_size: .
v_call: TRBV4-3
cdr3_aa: CASSFDWDSYNEQFF
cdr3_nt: TGCGCCAGCAGCTTTGACTGGGATTCCTACAATGAGCAGTTCTTC

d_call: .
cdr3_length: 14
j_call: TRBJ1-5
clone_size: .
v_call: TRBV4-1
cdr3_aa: CASSQVTGSQPQHF
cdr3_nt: TGCGCCAGCAGCCAGGTTACAGGGAGTCAGCCCCAGCATTTT

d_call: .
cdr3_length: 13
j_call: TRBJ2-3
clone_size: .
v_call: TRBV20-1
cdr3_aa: CSASRTDPDTQYF
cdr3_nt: TGCAGTGCTAGTAGGACAGACCCAGATACGCAGTATTTT

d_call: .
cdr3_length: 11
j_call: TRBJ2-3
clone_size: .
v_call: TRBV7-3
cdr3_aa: CASSSDSTQYF
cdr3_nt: TGTGCCAGCAGCTCCGACTCAACGCAGTATTTT

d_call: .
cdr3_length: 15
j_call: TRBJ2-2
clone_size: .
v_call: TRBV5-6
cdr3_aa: CASSLVMGQTGELFF
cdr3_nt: TGTGCCAGCAGCTTGGTGATGGGGCAGACCGGGGAGCTGTTTTTT

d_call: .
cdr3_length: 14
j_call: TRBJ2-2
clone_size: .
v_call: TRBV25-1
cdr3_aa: CASSEAWNTGELFF
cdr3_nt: TGTGCCAGCAGTGAAGCCTGGAACACCGGGGAGCTGTTTTTT

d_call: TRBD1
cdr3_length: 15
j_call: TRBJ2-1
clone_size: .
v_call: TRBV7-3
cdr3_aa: CASSPQGWSYNEQFF
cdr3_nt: TGTGCCAGCAGCCCACAGGGGTGGTCGTACAATGAGCAGTTCTTC

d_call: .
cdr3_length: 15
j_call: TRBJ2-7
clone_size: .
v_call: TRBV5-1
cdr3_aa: CASSFGLADDYEQYF
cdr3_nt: TGCGCCAGCAGCTTTGGGCTAGCCGATGACTACGAGCAGTACTTC

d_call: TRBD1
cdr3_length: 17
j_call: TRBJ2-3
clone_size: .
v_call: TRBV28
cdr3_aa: CASSGKQGARVRDTQYF
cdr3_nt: TGTGCCAGCAGTGGTAAACAGGGGGCGCGAGTCCGAGATACGCAGTATTTT

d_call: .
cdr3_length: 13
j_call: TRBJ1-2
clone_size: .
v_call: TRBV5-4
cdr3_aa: CASSLRGYYGYTF
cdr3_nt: TGTGCCAGCAGCTTACGGGGTTACTATGGCTACACCTTC

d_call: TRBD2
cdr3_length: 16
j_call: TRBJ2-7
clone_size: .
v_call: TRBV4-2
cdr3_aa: CASSQELASGHYEQYF
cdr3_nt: TGTGCCAGCAGCCAAGAACTGGCTAGCGGCCACTACGAGCAGTACTTC

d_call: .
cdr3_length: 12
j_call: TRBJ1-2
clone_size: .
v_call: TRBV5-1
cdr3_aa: CASSLEGGGYTF
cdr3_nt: TGCGCCAGCAGCTTGGAAGGAGGTGGCTACACCTTC

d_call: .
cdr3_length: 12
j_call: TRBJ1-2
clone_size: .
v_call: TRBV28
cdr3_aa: CASSAQGVGYTF
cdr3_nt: TGTGCCAGCAGTGCCCAAGGGGTTGGCTACACCTTC

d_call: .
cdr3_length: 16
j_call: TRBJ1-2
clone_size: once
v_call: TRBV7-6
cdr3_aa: CASSQDAGRLGGGYTF
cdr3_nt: TGTGCCAGCAGCCAAGACGCGGGACGCCTCGGGGGCGGCTACACCTTC

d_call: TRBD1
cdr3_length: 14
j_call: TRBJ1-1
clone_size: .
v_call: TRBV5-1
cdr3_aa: CASSLGQGPTEAFF
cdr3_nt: TGCGCCAGCAGCTTGGGACAGGGCCCCACTGAAGCTTTCTTT

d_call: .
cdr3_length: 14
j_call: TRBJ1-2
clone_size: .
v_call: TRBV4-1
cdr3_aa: CASSQVWGNYGYTF
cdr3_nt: TGCGCCAGCAGCCAAGTGTGGGGTAACTATGGCTACACCTTC

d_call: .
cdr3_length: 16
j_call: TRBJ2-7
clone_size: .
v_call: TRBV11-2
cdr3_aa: CASSLIVGRRRYEQYF
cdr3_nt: TGTGCCAGCAGCCTAATAGTAGGACGGAGGAGGTACGAGCAGTACTTC

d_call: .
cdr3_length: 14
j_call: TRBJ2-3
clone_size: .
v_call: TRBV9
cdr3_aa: CASSRGRSTDTQYF
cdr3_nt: TGTGCCAGCAGCAGAGGGCGGAGCACAGATACGCAGTATTTT

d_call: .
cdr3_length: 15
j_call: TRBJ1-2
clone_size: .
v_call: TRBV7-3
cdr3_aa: CASSPRGRGTVGYTF
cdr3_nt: TGTGCCAGCAGCCCAAGGGGCCGGGGGACGGTTGGCTACACCTTC

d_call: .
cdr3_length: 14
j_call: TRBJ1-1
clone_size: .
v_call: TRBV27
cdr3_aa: CASSPVRGGTEAFF
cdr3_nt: TGTGCCAGCAGTCCTGTCAGGGGAGGCACTGAAGCTTTCTTT

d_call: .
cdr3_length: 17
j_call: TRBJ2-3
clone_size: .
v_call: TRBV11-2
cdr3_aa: CASSLGWRGGSGDTQYF
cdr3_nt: TGTGCCAGCAGCTTAGGCTGGAGGGGAGGTTCGGGAGATACGCAGTATTTT

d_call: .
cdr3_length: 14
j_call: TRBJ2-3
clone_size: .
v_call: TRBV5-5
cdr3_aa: CASSLVQHTDTQYF
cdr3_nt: TGTGCCAGCAGCTTGGTACAGCACACAGATACGCAGTATTTT

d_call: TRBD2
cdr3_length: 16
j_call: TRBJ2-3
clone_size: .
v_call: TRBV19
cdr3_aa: CASSILAVGGTDTQYF
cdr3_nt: TGTGCCAGTAGTATCCTAGCGGTCGGCGGCACAGATACGCAGTATTTT

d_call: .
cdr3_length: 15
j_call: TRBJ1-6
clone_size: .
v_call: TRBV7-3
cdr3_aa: CASSLLGPGNSPLHF
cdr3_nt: TGTGCCAGCAGCCTCCTGGGGCCGGGGAATTCACCCCTCCACTTT

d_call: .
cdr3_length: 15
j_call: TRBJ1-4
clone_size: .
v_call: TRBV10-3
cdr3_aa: CAISGQAAPNEKLFF
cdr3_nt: TGTGCCATCAGTGGACAGGCGGCCCCGAATGAAAAACTGTTTTTT

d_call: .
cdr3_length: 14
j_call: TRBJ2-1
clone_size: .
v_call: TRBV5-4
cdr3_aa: CASSLERRRGGQFF
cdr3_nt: TGTGCCAGCAGCTTGGAGAGGCGGCGAGGAGGGCAGTTCTTC

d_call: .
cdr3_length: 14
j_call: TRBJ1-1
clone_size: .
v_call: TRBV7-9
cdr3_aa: CASSFGGANTEAFF
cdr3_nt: TGTGCCAGCAGCTTTGGAGGGGCTAACACTGAAGCTTTCTTT

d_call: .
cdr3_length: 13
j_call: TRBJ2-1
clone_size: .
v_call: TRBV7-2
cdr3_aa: CASSSSAYNEQFF
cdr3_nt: TGTGCCAGCAGCTCTTCTGCATACAATGAGCAGTTCTTC